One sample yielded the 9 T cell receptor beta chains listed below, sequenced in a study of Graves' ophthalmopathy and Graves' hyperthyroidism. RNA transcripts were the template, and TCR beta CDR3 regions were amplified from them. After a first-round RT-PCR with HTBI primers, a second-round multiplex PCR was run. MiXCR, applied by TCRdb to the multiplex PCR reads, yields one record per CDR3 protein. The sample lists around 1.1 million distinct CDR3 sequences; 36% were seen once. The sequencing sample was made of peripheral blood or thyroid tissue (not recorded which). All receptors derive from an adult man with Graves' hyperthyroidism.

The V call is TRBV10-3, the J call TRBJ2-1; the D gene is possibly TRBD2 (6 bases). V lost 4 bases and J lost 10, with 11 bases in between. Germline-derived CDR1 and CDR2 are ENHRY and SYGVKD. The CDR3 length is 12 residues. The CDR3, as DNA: TGTGCCATCAGTGGCCTAGCGAACGAGCAGTTCTTC. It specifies CAISGLANEQFF.

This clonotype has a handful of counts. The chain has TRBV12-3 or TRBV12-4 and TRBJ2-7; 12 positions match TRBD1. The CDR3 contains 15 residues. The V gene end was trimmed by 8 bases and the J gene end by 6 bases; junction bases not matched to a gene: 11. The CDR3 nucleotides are TGTGCCAGCGGCCTGTCCGGGACAGGGGGCTCCGAGCAGTACTTC. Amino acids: CASGLSGTGGSEQYF.

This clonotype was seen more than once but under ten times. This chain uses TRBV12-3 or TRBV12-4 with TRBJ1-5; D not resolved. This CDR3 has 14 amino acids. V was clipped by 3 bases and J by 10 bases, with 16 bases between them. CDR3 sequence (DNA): TGTGCCAGCAGTTTTCGGGCAGACCATCGACCCCAGCATTTT. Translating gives CASSFRADHRPQHF.

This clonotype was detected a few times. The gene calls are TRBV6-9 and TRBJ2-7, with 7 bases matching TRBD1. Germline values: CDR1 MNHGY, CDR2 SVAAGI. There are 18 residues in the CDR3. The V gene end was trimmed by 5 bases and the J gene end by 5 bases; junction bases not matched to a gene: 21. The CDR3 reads CASSPNYRLVQGFDEQYF. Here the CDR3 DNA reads TGTGCCAGCAGTCCCAATTATCGCCTTGTACAGGGGTTCGACGAGCAGTACTTC.

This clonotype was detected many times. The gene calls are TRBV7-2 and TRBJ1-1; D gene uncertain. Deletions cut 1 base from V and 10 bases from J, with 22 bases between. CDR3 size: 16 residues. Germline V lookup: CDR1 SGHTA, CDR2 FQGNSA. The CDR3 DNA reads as TGTGCCAGCAGCTTAGGTAGCTTGTCCGTTCAATTAACAGCTTTCTTT. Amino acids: CASSLGSLSVQLTAFF.

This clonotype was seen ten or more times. The CDR3 DNA reads TGTGCCAGCAGCTTAGAGGAGGGGGCCATGTACGAGCAGTACTTC. Protein sequence: CASSLEEGAMYEQYF. The chain carries TRBV7-9 and TRBJ2-7; D is possibly TRBD1 (7 bases). CDR3 length equals 15 residues. From germline, CDR1 is SEHNR and CDR2 FQNEAQ (reference sequence). V lost 1 base and J lost 4, with 14 bases in between.

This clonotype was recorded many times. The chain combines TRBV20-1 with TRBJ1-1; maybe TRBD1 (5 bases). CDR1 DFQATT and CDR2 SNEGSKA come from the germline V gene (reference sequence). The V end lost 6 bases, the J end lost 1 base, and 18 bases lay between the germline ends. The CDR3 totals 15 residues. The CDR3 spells CSARTGGVRNTEAFF. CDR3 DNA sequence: TGCAGTGCAAGAACAGGAGGAGTAAGGAACACTGAAGCTTTCTTT.

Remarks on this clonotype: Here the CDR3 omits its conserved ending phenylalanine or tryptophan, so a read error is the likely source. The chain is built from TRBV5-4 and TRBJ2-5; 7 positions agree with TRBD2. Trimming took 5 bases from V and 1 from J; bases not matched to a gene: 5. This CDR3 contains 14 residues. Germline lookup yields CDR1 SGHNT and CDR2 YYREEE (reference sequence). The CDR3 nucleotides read TGTGCCAGCAGTTGGGGGGGGGTCCAAGAGACCCAGTACCTC. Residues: CASSWGGVQETQYL.

In DNA form, the CDR3 reads TGTGCCACCAGCAGAGGAGACCTTAAATCGCCCCGGGAGACCCAGTACTTC. Amino acids: CATSRGDLKSPRETQYF. The genes are TRBV15 and TRBJ2-5; D is ambiguous. Germline values: CDR1 LNHNV, CDR2 YYDKDF (reference sequence). The CDR3 totals 17 residues. V gave up 1 base and J gave up 5 bases, with 20 bases separating them.